This is a list of T cell receptor beta chains from one sample in a study of CD8 T cells in ankylosing spondylitis. A single record per CDR3 protein comes from TCRdb applying MiXCR to the 5' RACE reads. The data show 500,000 or so distinct CDR3 sequences, about 5.2% seen once. The sample comprised blood, either unsorted or a sorted T cell fraction (not recorded which). The receptors stem from a male donor with ankylosing spondylitis. CDR3s include the opening cysteine and the closing phenylalanine or tryptophan. D genes are given only for firm matches. Only some rows state a clone size, as once, few, many or a class for expanded clones.

J gene	D gene	V gene	clone size	CDR3 protein	CDR3 DNA
TRBJ2-3	NA	TRBV20-1	few	CSARRTHGSTDTQYF	TGCAGTGCTAGAAGGACCCACGGGAGCACAGATACGCAGTATTTT
TRBJ2-1	NA	TRBV7-9	NA	CASSLAKFKLNEQFF	TGTGCCAGCAGCTTAGCGAAGTTCAAGCTGAATGAGCAGTTCTTC
TRBJ2-2	NA	TRBV11-3	many	CASSFSYTGELFF	TGTGCCAGCAGCTTCAGTTACACCGGGGAGCTGTTTTTT
TRBJ2-1	NA	TRBV20-1	NA	CSASSDYNEQFF	TGCAGTGCTTCTAGCGACTACAATGAGCAGTTCTTC
TRBJ2-7	TRBD2	TRBV9	few	CASSVRGGASYEQYF	TGTGCCAGCAGCGTACGGGGGGGCGCATCCTACGAGCAGTACTTC
TRBJ2-7	NA	TRBV7-2	many	CASSRARVSYEQYF	TGTGCCAGCAGTAGAGCGCGGGTTTCCTACGAGCAGTACTTC
TRBJ2-7	NA	TRBV29-1	many	CSVVPVGRTYEQYF	TGCAGCGTTGTTCCTGTCGGGCGTACCTACGAGCAGTACTTC
TRBJ1-5	TRBD1	TRBV16	many	CASRQGADQPQHF	TGTGCCAGCAGACAGGGGGCCGATCAGCCCCAGCATTTT
TRBJ2-7	TRBD1	TRBV5-1	many	CASSKQGAPSEQYF	TGCGCCAGCAGCAAACAGGGGGCCCCGTCCGAGCAGTACTTC
TRBJ1-2	NA	TRBV20-1	many	CSARDSVYHTF	TGCAGTGCTAGGGACAGCGTTTACCACACCTTC
TRBJ1-5	NA	TRBV7-9	many	CASSLGGRNQPQHF	TGTGCCAGCAGCTTAGGGGGCAGAAATCAGCCCCAGCATTTT
TRBJ1-6	NA	TRBV15	many	CATSRDSSYNSPLHF	TGTGCCACCAGCAGGGACAGCTCCTATAATTCACCCCTCCACTTT
TRBJ1-2	NA	TRBV6-2/TRBV6-3	many	CASSPRTASRDGYTF	TGTGCCAGCAGTCCCCGGACGGCGAGTCGGGACGGCTACACCTTC
TRBJ2-7	NA	TRBV12-3/TRBV12-4	many	CASSLTGSTEQYF	TGTGCCAGCAGTTTAACAGGGAGTACCGAGCAGTACTTC
TRBJ2-1	NA	TRBV12-3/TRBV12-4	many	CASSAAGFSYNEQFF	TGTGCCAGCAGTGCAGCCGGTTTCTCCTACAATGAGCAGTTCTTC
TRBJ2-3	NA	TRBV5-1	many	CASRAESTDTQYF	TGCGCCAGCCGGGCCGAGAGCACAGATACGCAGTATTTT
TRBJ2-3	NA	TRBV11-2	many	CASSPLGILYASTDTQYF	TGTGCCAGCAGCCCCCTAGGTATCCTTTATGCTAGCACAGATACGCAGTATTTT
TRBJ2-5	NA	TRBV5-1	many	CASSSFGQTQETQYF	TGCGCCAGCAGCTCCTTCGGGCAGACCCAAGAGACCCAGTACTTC
TRBJ2-1	TRBD1	TRBV5-1	many	CASSHTTGLDELYNEQFF	TGCGCCAGCAGCCACACGACAGGGCTAGATGAGCTCTACAATGAGCAGTTCTTC
TRBJ2-1	NA	TRBV20-1	many	CSAEGTNEQFF	TGCAGTGCTGAAGGTACCAATGAGCAGTTCTTC
TRBJ2-3	NA	TRBV5-1	many	CASSIVGTLLSTDTQYF	TGCGCCAGCAGCATCGTCGGGACCCTACTTAGCACAGATACGCAGTATTTT
TRBJ2-2	NA	TRBV4-2	NA	CASSQAAGELFF	TGTGCCAGCAGCCAGGCTGCCGGGGAGCTGTTTTTT
TRBJ2-1	TRBD1	TRBV6-5	many	CASSYSRPGQGQFF	TGTGCCAGCAGTTACTCGAGACCGGGACAGGGACAGTTCTTC
TRBJ1-6	TRBD1	TRBV9	many	CASSEGAGFNSPLHF	TGTGCCAGCAGCGAGGGGGCAGGCTTTAATTCACCCCTCCACTTT
TRBJ2-1	TRBD2	TRBV12-3/TRBV12-4	many	CASEGLARVREQFF	TGTGCCAGCGAAGGACTAGCAAGAGTCCGGGAGCAGTTCTTC
TRBJ2-7	NA	TRBV20-1	NA	CSARPQGYEQYF	TGCAGTGCTAGACCACAGGGCTACGAGCAGTACTTC
TRBJ2-1	NA	TRBV5-1	many	CASSLERYNEQFF	TGCGCCAGCAGCTTGGAAAGGTACAATGAGCAGTTCTTC
TRBJ2-1	NA	TRBV4-2	many	CASSLEGGRGSYNEQFF	TGTGCCAGCAGCCTGGAGGGTGGGAGGGGGTCCTACAATGAGCAGTTCTTC
TRBJ2-1	TRBD2	TRBV29-1	many	CSVEGWGGNEQFF	TGCAGCGTTGAAGGGTGGGGGGGTAATGAGCAGTTCTTC
TRBJ2-7	TRBD1	TRBV4-3	many	CASSPGTGGVYEQYF	TGCGCCAGCAGTCCCGGGACAGGGGGCGTCTACGAGCAGTACTTC
TRBJ2-1	NA	TRBV4-3	many	CASSQVTGNEQFF	TGCGCCAGCAGCCAAGTGACAGGAAATGAGCAGTTCTTC
TRBJ2-1	TRBD2	TRBV5-1	many	CASSLHLGGSYNEQFF	TGCGCCAGCAGCTTGCATCTGGGGGGGTCCTACAATGAGCAGTTCTTC
TRBJ2-1	NA	TRBV5-1	many	CASSPGPGGESYNEQFF	TGCGCCAGCAGCCCAGGGCCCGGGGGTGAGAGCTACAATGAGCAGTTCTTC